This T cell receptor (beta chain) stems from a study of T cells in Graves' hyperthyroidism and ophthalmopathy (dated by TCRdb to about 2019). Regarding the study in general: Peripheral blood samples were taken at the time of initial diagnosis, prior to any treatment. To identify distinguishing TCR V-J signatures, a discovery cohort of 95 to 100 patients was used, comprising approximately 40 with Graves' ophthalmopathy and around 57 with stable Graves' hyperthyroidism. Prospective prediction of ophthalmopathy was tested in an independent validation cohort consisting of roughly 20 hyperthyroidism patients and some 17 patients who later progressed to ophthalmopathy. The 95 to 100 discovery patients were randomly divided into training and test sets at a 7:3 ratio. In several Graves' hyperthyroidism patients, the study also compared T-cell repertoires from thyroid tissue with T-cell repertoires from blood. After sampling, hyperthyroidism patients received methimazole starting at 30 mg daily, and ophthalmopathy patients received high-dose intravenous methylprednisolone. The paper describes TCR Vbeta CDR3 sequencing of fewer than 150 peripheral blood samples, made up of 43 ophthalmopathy patients, 70 to 75 hyperthyroidism patients and 17 progressor patients.

CDR3 length: 14 amino acids, cysteine to phenylalanine. Only CDR3 DNA is held: 42 bases, read in frame from base 1. Per the germline V gene, SGHRS is the CDR1 and YFSETQ is the CDR2. At the junction V is shortened by 0 bases and J by 3 bases, with 10 bases in between. Amplification of TCR beta CDR3 regions was carried out from RNA transcripts. A first-round RT-PCR of the TCR CDR3 used the HTBI primer set with the Qiagen OneStep RT-PCR kit. Libraries were constructed in a second round of multiplex PCR, after which size selection and purification were carried out. Libraries were sequenced paired-end with 100 bp reads on an Illumina HiSeq2000. As for the authors' bioinformatics: SOAPnuke was used to process the raw data, removing reads that contained adapters or uncalled bases, had a mean Phred below 15, or lacked an exact match to the constant primer or identifier. High-quality paired reads were merged using COPE v1.2.5, and each unique nucleotide sequence was defined as a clonotype. MiTCR v1.1 was used to align clonotypes to the IMGT TRBV, TRBD and TRBJ reference segments. Only V-J combinations with frequency above 0.0001, covering 99.2% of repertoires, were analysed. A TCS score was defined as the ratio between F50 (clonal expansion) and ExV (chaos), using BLOSUM62-based TCRdist between CDR3 peptides within each V-J. Welch's t-statistics and random forest reduced fewer than 550 V-J features to around 14, which were used in a naive Bayes classifier (R e1071). TCRdb reprocessed the public reads (quality trimming at Q25 with fastp, clone calling with MiXCR) and kept in-frame beta chains. Every entry covers one CDR3 protein and lists the most common genes and DNA from its rows. TCRdb, not the original authors, processed these V and J calls. The sample has around 350,000 distinct CDR3 sequences on record, approximately 14% of them singletons. The ten largest account for approximately 19% of the sample.

Overall study outcomes, separate from this receptor: Most expanded thyroid clonotypes (frequency above 0.001) were also found in blood, which suggests that blood repertoires may mirror thyroid immune responses. A 13 V-J signature model separated ophthalmopathy from stable hyperthyroidism, with nearly 90% sensitivity and roughly 81% specificity in cross-validation and 80%/75% in testing. In validation, the model predicted progression to ophthalmopathy with roughly 70% sensitivity and 72% to 75% specificity, a median of about 6.7 months before onset. Sample size was not statistically predetermined, and investigators were not blinded to group allocation.

This clonotype has only a few counts. Its antigen remains unidentified. Per-base qualities were not stored, and no clone one base away is much larger. In the ophthalmopathy patients, disease was moderately to severely active, with a Clinical Activity Score of 3 or more, a NOSPECS grade of 4 or more, and a duration of less than 3 months. The study excluded patients with uncontrolled infections, other autoimmune diseases, pregnancy or lactation. Clinical symptoms, serum thyroxine and TRAb, thyroid ultrasound, and orbital computed tomography formed the basis for the diagnoses. Ficoll-Paque density gradient centrifugation was used to isolate PBMCs from under 11 ml of fresh peripheral blood. Trizol reagent was used to extract total RNA, and RNA quality was then checked on an Agilent 2100 Bioanalyzer.

The sample consisted of blood. The receptor's source is a woman aged 55-69 years with Graves' ophthalmopathy. Recombination joined TRBV5-1 with TRBJ2-7; the D gene is perhaps TRBD2, from 6 matching bases. The DNA reads TGCGCCAGCAGCTTGGGGTTGGGACTCTACGAGCAGTACTTC. Its protein product is CASSLGLGLYEQYF.